The entry that follows covers one T cell receptor (beta chain) sequence. Its target is not known. This record belongs to a study of cytomegalovirus exposure and HLA in healthy donors. The study, taken as a whole, reports: According to an earlier analysis, most TCR beta V segments yielded productive rearrangements about 87% or about 30% of the time. Accounts indicate the classifier identified cytomegalovirus status with strong specificity and sensitivity. An assumption of roughly uniform sequencing depth across donors underlay the presence/absence analyses. Researchers catalogued about 150 TCR beta chains as cytomegalovirus-associated.

It was with 60 Vbeta and 13 Jbeta primers that the PCR ran. Sequencing used immunoSEQ multiplex PCR; TCRdb keeps in-frame clones, though not all of them. The profile shows 150,000 to 180,000 clones, around 79% of them singletons. The V gene's germline CDR1 is MNHNY and CDR2 SVGAGI (reference sequence). The CDR3 sequence is 13 residues long. The V and J ends lost 6 bases and 1 base respectively, with 6 bases between them. Specimen: PBMCs. The clonotype originates from a man aged 30 to 39 in good health and CMV-seropositive. The chain uses TRBV6-6 and TRBJ2-2; D remains unclear. CDR3: CASRQVNTGELFF. As DNA, the CDR3 is TGTGCCAGCAGGCAGGTGAACACCGGGGAGCTGTTTTTT.